This TCR beta chain is drawn from a study of regulatory T cells in long-lasting Graves disease. Broader study findings: Newly diagnosed Graves' patients had higher TCR diversity than persistent ones.

Researchers made TCR beta libraries by using iRepertoire HTBI primers and running Arm-PCR on CDR3 regions. TCRdb independently ran MiXCR on the multiplex PCR reads; one entry per CDR3 protein. The table has 350,000 to 550,000 distinct CDR3 sequences, roughly 15% seen once; the top ten hold around a sixth. About this clonotype: Its cognate antigen is unknown.

Time point reported: newly diagnosed GD, antithyroid drugs for less than 3 months. RNA isolated from PBMCs was used to make the TCR library. Germline V CDR1 and CDR2: MGHRA, YSYEKL. The CDR3 extends over 17 amino acids. Trimming shortened V by 2 bases and J by 1 base, and 14 bases separated the two germline ends. The sample also formed part of further work on T cells in Graves' hyperthyroidism and ophthalmopathy. That paper adds: The study excluded patients with uncontrolled infection, other autoimmune disease, pregnancy or lactation. The study used the HTBI primer set for a first-round RT-PCR of the TCR CDR3.

The J gene is TRBJ2-2, the V gene TRBV4-1; a weak D match, TRBD2 (6 bases). Material: peripheral blood mononuclear cells (PBMCs), obtained at new diagnosis, from a patient treated with antithyroid drugs. The TCR was taken from a woman in her fifties or sixties with Graves disease. CDR3 loop: CASSQQGGGQNTGELFF. CDR3 coding DNA: TGCGCCAGCAGCCAACAGGGAGGAGGCCAGAACACCGGGGAGCTGTTTTTT.